Listed below are T cell receptor beta chains from one sample, sequenced in a study of T cells in Graves' hyperthyroidism and ophthalmopathy. TCRdb re-called the multiplex PCR reads through MiXCR, storing one row per CDR3 protein. This sample has roughly 700,000 distinct CDR3 sequences, with 11% to 15% found just once. Sequenced input: blood. Receptors originate from a woman aged 18-29 years with Graves' hyperthyroidism. Each CDR3 is given without its conserved first and last residue. D genes are given only for firm matches.

V: TRBV6-2/TRBV6-3; J: TRBJ2-2; D: .; CDR3: ASSYLAGWRTGELF
V: TRBV9; J: TRBJ2-3; D: TRBD2; CDR3: ASSVASGSTDTQY
V: TRBV30; J: TRBJ1-6; D: .; CDR3: AWSVSRGASPLH
V: TRBV14; J: TRBJ2-3; D: .; CDR3: ASSPPQLAEERADTQY
V: TRBV3-1; J: TRBJ1-2; D: .; CDR3: ASSQENPRTEPNYGYT
V: TRBV4-2; J: TRBJ2-2; D: .; CDR3: ASSQGVGPNQDTGELF
V: TRBV7-3; J: TRBJ2-1; D: TRBD2; CDR3: ASSSISGAGRYNEQF
V: TRBV12-3/TRBV12-4; J: TRBJ2-2; D: TRBD1; CDR3: ASSLPTWTGVNTGELF
V: TRBV25-1; J: TRBJ1-1; D: TRBD1; CDR3: ASRRTGVNTEAF
V: TRBV10-3; J: TRBJ2-3; D: .; CDR3: AIAPRAEHTDTQY
V: TRBV5-8; J: TRBJ2-1; D: .; CDR3: ASSSRLVRGRVF
V: TRBV28; J: TRBJ2-3; D: TRBD2; CDR3: ASRQGGLAGVTDTQY
V: TRBV6-2/TRBV6-3; J: TRBJ2-3; D: .; CDR3: ASSDNADTQY
V: TRBV19; J: TRBJ2-2; D: .; CDR3: ASSAARRRGTGELF
V: TRBV20-1; J: TRBJ1-1; D: .; CDR3: SASGGRGSSYTEAF
V: TRBV7-9; J: TRBJ2-3; D: .; CDR3: ASSHSLAGFADTQY
V: TRBV7-3; J: TRBJ2-2; D: .; CDR3: ASSPPTTGELF
V: TRBV20-1; J: TRBJ2-1; D: .; CDR3: SAEQRPGPKLDNEQF
V: TRBV20-1; J: TRBJ2-1; D: TRBD2; CDR3: SVQREVKDDEQF
V: TRBV6-2/TRBV6-3; J: TRBJ2-1; D: .; CDR3: ASSYGGGHEQF
V: TRBV7-8; J: TRBJ1-6; D: .; CDR3: ASSPVGGESSYNSPLH
V: TRBV6-5; J: TRBJ2-3; D: TRBD2; CDR3: ASSYGRWEGLTDTQY
V: TRBV12-3/TRBV12-4; J: TRBJ1-1; D: .; CDR3: ASTLRSGGANTEAF
V: TRBV14; J: TRBJ1-1; D: .; CDR3: ASSQAGRYTEAF
V: TRBV2; J: TRBJ1-5; D: .; CDR3: ASSDIYNQPQH
V: TRBV5-4; J: TRBJ2-1; D: .; CDR3: ASSLGRFFDNEQF
V: TRBV25-1; J: TRBJ2-3; D: TRBD1; CDR3: ASSDHRDRVWDTQY
V: TRBV24-1; J: TRBJ2-5; D: TRBD1; CDR3: ATSDIRGKETQY
V: TRBV9; J: TRBJ1-4; D: TRBD1; CDR3: ASSLGQEPNEKLF
V: TRBV20-1; J: TRBJ2-7; D: .; CDR3: SARGLETVAYYEQY
V: TRBV7-2; J: TRBJ2-6; D: .; CDR3: ASSAQPQGSGANVLT
V: TRBV9; J: TRBJ2-3; D: TRBD2; CDR3: ASSVGIGARGGDTQY
V: TRBV7-8; J: TRBJ2-7; D: TRBD2; CDR3: ASSLGSAGGFAYEQY
V: TRBV11-2; J: TRBJ1-1; D: .; CDR3: ASSLGLRMNTEAF
V: TRBV4-3; J: TRBJ2-5; D: .; CDR3: ASSPRPVGETQY